This is a list of T cell receptor beta chains from one sample in a study of cytomegalovirus exposure and HLA in healthy donors. Assay used: immunoSEQ multiplex PCR; TCRdb lists only in-frame clones, some missing. This table has roughly 88,000 clones, 60% to 85% appearing once. What was sequenced was PBMCs. The receptor set was obtained from a man aged 25 to 40 in good health and CMV-seropositive. CDR3s include the opening cysteine and the closing phenylalanine or tryptophan. The order of the fields is V gene, J gene, D gene, CDR3 protein. D genes are given only for firm matches.

>TRBV2|TRBJ1-5|TRBD1
CASSDNRGFQPQHF
>TRBV9|TRBJ2-7|NA
CASSPSGEGGYEQYF
>TRBV7-2|TRBJ2-3|NA
CASSSTFDGGSDTQYF
>TRBV5-1|TRBJ2-7|NA
CASSLISGSSYEQYF
>TRBV27|TRBJ1-1|NA
CASSAFGKEAFF
>TRBV7-8|TRBJ2-2|NA
CASSSLGVLSTGELFF
>TRBV29-1|TRBJ2-1|TRBD2
CSVEGLAGDNEQFF
>TRBV29-1|TRBJ2-7|TRBD1
CSATDRGLRNEQYF
>TRBV5-6|TRBJ2-7|NA
CASSLTGPQYF
>TRBV9|TRBJ2-1|TRBD2
CASSSRTSGGAGEQFF
>TRBV2|TRBJ1-5|TRBD1
CASSPGQVYQPQHF
>TRBV28|TRBJ2-3|TRBD1
CASKGAAITDTQYF
>TRBV4-1|TRBJ2-2|TRBD2
CASSQPLAGGSSGELFF
>TRBV5-1|TRBJ1-5|NA
CASSLEGGNQPQHF
>TRBV5-1|TRBJ1-1|NA
CASSLARGGGAMNTEAFF
>TRBV9|TRBJ1-4|NA
CASSATGGGGVEKLFF
>TRBV5-1|TRBJ1-1|NA
CASSLNNGGEAFF
>TRBV10-3|TRBJ1-5|TRBD1
CAISESRQGGEQPQHF
>TRBV7-8|TRBJ2-1|TRBD2
CASSPAGTSGFNEQFF
>TRBV11-2|TRBJ1-3|TRBD1
CASRLQGSGNTIYF
>TRBV27|TRBJ1-5|NA
CASSLVTGDNQPQHF
>TRBV7-9|TRBJ2-7|TRBD1
CASSPGGWIGVSEQYF
>TRBV9|TRBJ1-4|NA
CASSARGGDFEKLFF
>TRBV28|TRBJ1-1|NA
CASSLMDIPNTEAFF
>TRBV30|TRBJ2-5|TRBD2
CAWSGWEGKETQYF
>TRBV5-1|TRBJ2-7|TRBD1
CASSKTGVTYEQYF
>TRBV7-2|TRBJ1-5|NA
CASSLVGTGGSNQPQHF
>TRBV18|TRBJ1-2|NA
CASSPQRQNYGYTF
>TRBV7-2|TRBJ1-2|NA
CASSLEWFTGKMGGYTF
>TRBV27|TRBJ1-4|TRBD1
CASSPDRKREKLFF
>TRBV27|TRBJ2-7|TRBD2
CASSLRLAGAYEQYF